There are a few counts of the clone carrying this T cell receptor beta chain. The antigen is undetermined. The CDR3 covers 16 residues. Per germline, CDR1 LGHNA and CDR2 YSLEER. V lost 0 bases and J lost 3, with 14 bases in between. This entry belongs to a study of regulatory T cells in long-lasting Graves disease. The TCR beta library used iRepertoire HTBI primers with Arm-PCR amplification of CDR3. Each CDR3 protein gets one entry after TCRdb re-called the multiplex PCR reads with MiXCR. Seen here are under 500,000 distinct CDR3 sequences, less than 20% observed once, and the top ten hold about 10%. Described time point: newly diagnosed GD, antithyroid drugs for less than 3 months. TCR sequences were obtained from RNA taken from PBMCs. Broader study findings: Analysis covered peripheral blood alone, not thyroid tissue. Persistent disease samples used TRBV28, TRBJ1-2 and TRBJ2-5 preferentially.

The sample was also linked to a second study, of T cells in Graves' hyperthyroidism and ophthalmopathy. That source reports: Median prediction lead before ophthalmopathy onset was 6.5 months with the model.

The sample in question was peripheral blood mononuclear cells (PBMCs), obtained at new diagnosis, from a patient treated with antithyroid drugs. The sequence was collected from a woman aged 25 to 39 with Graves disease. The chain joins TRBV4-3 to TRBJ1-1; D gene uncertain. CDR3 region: CASSQDGVEVDTEAFF. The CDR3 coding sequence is TGCGCCAGCAGCCAAGATGGTGTGGAGGTTGACACTGAAGCTTTCTTT.